This TCR beta chain comes out of a study of T-cell reconstitution after alpha-beta-depleted transplantation in children. Unique molecular identifiers were used in preparing the TCRbeta library. A single record per CDR3 protein comes from TCRdb applying MiXCR to the PCR reads. The table shows approximately 520,000 distinct CDR3 sequences, with 30% to 35% occurring only once. The CDR3 consists of 14 residues. V was cut by 2 bases and J by 5 bases, with 11 bases left in between. CDR1 MNHEY and CDR2 SVGAGI come from the germline V gene. This receptor was identified in a human donor who donated a stem cell graft to a child with aplastic anemia. This chain joins TRBV6-5 and TRBJ2-3, with D possibly TRBD2 on 5 matching bases. The sample here was PBMCs from the stem cell graft donor, taken from the stem cell graft. The CDR3 loop is CASSYDGEGDTQYF. The CDR3 bases are TGTGCCAGCAGTTACGACGGGGAAGGAGATACGCAGTATTTT.